This T cell receptor (beta chain) was found in a study of OX40 agonist ivuxolimab in advanced cancers. In the study overall: Participants averaged 60 years of age (range about 23 to 79) and were around 80% male.

This clone is a singleton in its sample. No antigen is known for it. Study outcomes and limitations: CD8+ T cells were the subset that, on average, had more expanded clones than CD4+.

Assay: immunoSEQ multiplex PCR; the TCRdb copy retains only in-frame clones and omits some. Of 80,000 or so clones listed, about 90% are singletons. Germline CDR1 and CDR2: LNHDA and SQIVND (reference sequence). There are 15 residues in the CDR3. Trimming took 1 base from V and 2 from J, leaving 10 bases between them. This clonotype was obtained from an adult with an advanced solid tumor such as melanoma, head and neck, liver or kidney cancer. This chain uses TRBV19 with TRBJ2-3, with a tentative D call TRBD2 (6 bases). The sequencing used CD4+ or CD8+ T cells sorted from blood, collected in a trial of the OX40 agonist ivuxolimab. CDR3 bases: TGTGCCAGTAGTATAGGGGACTCCTTCACAGATACGCAGTATTTT. Its protein product is CASSIGDSFTDTQYF.